This T cell receptor beta chain came from a study of T cell repertoires in cytomegalovirus infection. Study-wide background: HLA-B-restricted CMV epitopes that are well studied, plus recently identified HLA-C-restricted ones, were used by the study. TCR beta signatures that were public indicated CMV infection and matching HLA type.

For this clonotype: Antigen unknown.

Findings and limits, study-wide: Dominant in the ex vivo response were TCR beta clonotypes restricted by HLA-C and specific for CMV.

Germline V gene lookup returns CDR1 DFQATT and CDR2 SNEGSKA (reference sequence). The CDR3 extends over 15 amino acids. V shed 4 bases and J 4 bases; nucleotides not matched to a gene: 7. One entry per CDR3 protein results from TCRdb running MiXCR on the reads. The sample has tens of thousands of distinct CDR3 sequences, roughly 25% seen once. This TCR was sampled from a human donor in good health (CMV status not recorded). Some clones in this sample may be carry-over from other donors' samples. The V call is TRBV20-1, the J call TRBJ2-5; 12 nucleotides match TRBD1. The sequences come from CD8+ T cells from cultured PBMCs, collected from culture after CMV antigen stimulation. In DNA, the CDR3 is TGCAGTGCTATTTACATGGGACAGGGGGCAGAGACCCAGTACTTC. Translated: CSAIYMGQGAETQYF.